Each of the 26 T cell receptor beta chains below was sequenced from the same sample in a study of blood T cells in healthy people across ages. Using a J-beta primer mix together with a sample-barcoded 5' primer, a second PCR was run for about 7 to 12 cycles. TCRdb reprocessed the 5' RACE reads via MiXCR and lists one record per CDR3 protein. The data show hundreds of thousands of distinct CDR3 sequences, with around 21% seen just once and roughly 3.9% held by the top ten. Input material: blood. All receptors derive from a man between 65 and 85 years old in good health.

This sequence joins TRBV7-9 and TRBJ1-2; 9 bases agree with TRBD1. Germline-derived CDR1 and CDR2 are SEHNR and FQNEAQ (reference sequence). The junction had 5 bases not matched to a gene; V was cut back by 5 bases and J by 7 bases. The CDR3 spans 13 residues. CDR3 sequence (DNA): TGTGCCAGCAGCCCACCGGGACAGGGTGGCTACACCTTC. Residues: CASSPPGQGGYTF.

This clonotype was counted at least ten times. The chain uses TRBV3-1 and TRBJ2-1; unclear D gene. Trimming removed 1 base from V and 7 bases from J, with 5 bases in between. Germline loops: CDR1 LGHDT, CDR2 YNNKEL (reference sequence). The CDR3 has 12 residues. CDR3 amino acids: CASSQVENEQFF. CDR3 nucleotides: TGTGCCAGCAGCCAAGTCGAGAATGAGCAGTTCTTC.

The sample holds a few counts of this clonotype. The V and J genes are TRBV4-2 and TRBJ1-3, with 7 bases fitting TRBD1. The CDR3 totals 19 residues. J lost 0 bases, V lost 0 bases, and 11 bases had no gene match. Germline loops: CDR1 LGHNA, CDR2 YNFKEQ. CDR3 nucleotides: TGTGCCAGCAGCCAAGAGGGAGGAGGGGGCACATACTCTGGAAACACCATATATTTT. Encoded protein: CASSQEGGGGTYSGNTIYF.

CDR3 nucleotide sequence: TGTGCCAGCACCATCGGCTACGCCGAGCCGGACATGAACACTGAAGCTTTCTTT. This encodes CASTIGYAEPDMNTEAFF. The chain is built from TRBV6-1 and TRBJ1-1, with D possibly being TRBD1 (5 bases). Germline CDR1 and CDR2: MNHNS and SASEGT. V was trimmed by 7 bases and J by 0 bases, leaving 24 bases between them. The CDR3 sequence is 18 residues long.

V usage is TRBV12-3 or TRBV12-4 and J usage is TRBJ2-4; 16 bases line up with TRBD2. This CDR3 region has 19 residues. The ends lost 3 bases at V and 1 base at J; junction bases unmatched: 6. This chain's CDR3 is CASSFIGTSGRAAKNIQYF. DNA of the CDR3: TGTGCCAGCAGTTTTATTGGGACTAGCGGGAGGGCTGCCAAAAACATTCAGTACTTC.

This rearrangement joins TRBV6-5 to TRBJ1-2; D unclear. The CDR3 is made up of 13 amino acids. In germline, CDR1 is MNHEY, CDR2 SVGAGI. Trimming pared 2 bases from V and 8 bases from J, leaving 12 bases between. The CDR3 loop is CASSYQPGGGYTF. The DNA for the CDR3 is TGTGCCAGCAGTTACCAGCCGGGCGGCGGCTACACCTTC.

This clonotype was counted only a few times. CDR3 sequence reads: CASSGGGAGTEAFF. Here the CDR3 DNA reads TGTGCCAGCAGTGGGGGGGGCGCGGGCACTGAAGCTTTCTTT. The chain links TRBV6-1 to TRBJ1-1; TRBD1 is a possible D gene (6 bases). There are 14 residues in the CDR3. CDR1 and CDR2 from the germline V gene are MNHNS and SASEGT. Deletions cut 4 bases from V and 4 bases from J, with 13 bases between.

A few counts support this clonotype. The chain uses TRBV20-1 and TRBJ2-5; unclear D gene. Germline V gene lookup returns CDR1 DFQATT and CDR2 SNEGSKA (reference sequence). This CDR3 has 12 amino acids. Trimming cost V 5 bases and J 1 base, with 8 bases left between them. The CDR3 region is CSAGWTQETQYF. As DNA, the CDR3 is TGCAGTGCTGGATGGACCCAAGAGACCCAGTACTTC.

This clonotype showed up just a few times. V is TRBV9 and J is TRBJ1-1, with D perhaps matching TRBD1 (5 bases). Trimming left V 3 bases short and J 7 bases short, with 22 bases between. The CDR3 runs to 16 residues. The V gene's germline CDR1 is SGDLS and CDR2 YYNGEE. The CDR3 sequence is CASSAKMGQNGVEAFF. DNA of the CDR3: TGTGCCAGCAGCGCAAAAATGGGGCAAAATGGGGTTGAAGCTTTCTTT.

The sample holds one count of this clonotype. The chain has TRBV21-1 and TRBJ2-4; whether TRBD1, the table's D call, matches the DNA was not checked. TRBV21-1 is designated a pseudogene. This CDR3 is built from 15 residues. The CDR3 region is CASSYTGDRGDIQYF. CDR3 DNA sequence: TGTGCCAGCAGCTACACAGGGGATCGGGGGGACATTCAGTACTTC.

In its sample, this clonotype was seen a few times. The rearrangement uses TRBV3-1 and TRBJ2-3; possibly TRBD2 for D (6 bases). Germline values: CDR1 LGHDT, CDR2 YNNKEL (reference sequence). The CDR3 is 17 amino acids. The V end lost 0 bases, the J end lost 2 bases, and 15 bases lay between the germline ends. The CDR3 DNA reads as TGTGCCAGCAGCCAAGATTACCCGGGAGAGGCCACAGATACGCAGTATTTT. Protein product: CASSQDYPGEATDTQYF.

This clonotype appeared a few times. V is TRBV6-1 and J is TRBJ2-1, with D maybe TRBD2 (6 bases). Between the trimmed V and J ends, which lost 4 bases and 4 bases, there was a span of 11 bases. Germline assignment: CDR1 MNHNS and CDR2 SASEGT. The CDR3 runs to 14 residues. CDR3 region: CASSAGVGYNEQFF. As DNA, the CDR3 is TGTGCCAGCAGTGCGGGGGTAGGTTACAATGAGCAGTTCTTC.

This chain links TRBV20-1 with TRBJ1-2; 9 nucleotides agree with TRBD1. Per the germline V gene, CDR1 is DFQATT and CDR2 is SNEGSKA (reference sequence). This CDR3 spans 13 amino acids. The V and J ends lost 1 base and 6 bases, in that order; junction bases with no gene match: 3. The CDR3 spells CSARGQGVHGYTF. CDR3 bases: TGCAGTGCTAGAGGACAGGGGGTTCATGGCTACACCTTC.

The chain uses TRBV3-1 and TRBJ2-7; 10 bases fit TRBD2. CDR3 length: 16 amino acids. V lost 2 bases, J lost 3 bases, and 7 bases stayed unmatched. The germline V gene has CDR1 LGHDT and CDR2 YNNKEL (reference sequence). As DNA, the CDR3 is TGTGCCAGCAGCCAATCCCCTAGCGGGGGCCGCTACGAGCAGTACTTC. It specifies CASSQSPSGGRYEQYF.

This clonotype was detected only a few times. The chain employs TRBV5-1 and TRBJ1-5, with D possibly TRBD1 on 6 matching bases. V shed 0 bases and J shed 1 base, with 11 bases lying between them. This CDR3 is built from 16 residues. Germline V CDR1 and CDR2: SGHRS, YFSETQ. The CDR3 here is CASSLEGQGSNQPQHF. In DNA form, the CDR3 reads TGCGCCAGCAGCTTGGAAGGTCAGGGGAGCAATCAGCCCCAGCATTTT. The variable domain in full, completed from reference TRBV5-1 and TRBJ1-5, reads KAGVTQTPRYLIKTRGQQVTLSCSPISGHRSVSWYQQTPGQGLQFLFEYFSETQRNKGNFPGRFSGRQFSNSRSEMNVSTLELGDSALYLCASSLEGQGSNQPQHFGDGTRLSIL.

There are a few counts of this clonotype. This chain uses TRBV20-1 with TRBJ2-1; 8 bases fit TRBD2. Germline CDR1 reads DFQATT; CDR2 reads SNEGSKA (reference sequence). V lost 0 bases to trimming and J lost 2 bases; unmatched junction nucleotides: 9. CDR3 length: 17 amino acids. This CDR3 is CSARDVQRESPYNEQFF. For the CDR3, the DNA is TGCAGTGCTAGAGACGTACAGCGGGAGTCACCCTACAATGAGCAGTTCTTC.

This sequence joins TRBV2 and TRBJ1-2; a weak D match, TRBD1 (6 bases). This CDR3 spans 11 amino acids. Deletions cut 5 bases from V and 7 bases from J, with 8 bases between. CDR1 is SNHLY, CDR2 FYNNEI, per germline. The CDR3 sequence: CASSYRVGYTF. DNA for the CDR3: TGTGCCAGCAGTTACAGGGTTGGCTACACCTTC.

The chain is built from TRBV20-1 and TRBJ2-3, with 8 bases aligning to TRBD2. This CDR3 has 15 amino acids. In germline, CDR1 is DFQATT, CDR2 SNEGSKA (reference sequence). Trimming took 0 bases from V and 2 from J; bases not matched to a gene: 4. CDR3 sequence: CSAREGSGNTDTQYF. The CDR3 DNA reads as TGCAGTGCTAGAGAGGGTAGCGGGAACACAGATACGCAGTATTTT.

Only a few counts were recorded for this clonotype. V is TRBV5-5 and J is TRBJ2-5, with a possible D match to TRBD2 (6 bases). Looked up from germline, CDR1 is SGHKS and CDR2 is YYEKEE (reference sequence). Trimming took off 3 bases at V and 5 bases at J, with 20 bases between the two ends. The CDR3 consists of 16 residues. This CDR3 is CASSSRRSGVRETQYF. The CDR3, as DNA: TGTGCCAGCAGCTCCCGTCGGTCGGGAGTGAGGGAGACCCAGTACTTC.

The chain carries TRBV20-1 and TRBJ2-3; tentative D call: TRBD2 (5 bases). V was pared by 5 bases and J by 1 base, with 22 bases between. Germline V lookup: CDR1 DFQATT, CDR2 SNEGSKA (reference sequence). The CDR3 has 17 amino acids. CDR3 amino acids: CSASGLGYLPRTDTQYF. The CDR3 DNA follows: TGCAGTGCTTCCGGACTGGGCTACCTCCCTCGCACAGATACGCAGTATTTT.

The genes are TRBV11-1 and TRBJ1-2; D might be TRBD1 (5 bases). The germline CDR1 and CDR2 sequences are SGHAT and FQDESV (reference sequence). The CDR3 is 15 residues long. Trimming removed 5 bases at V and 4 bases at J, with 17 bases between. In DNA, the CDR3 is TGTGCCAGCAGCCCTGGCGGGACGGCTTTCTATGGCTACACCTTC. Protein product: CASSPGGTAFYGYTF. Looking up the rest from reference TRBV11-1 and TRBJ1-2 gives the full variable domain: EAEVAQSPRYKITEKSQAVAFWCDPISGHATLYWYRQILGQGPELLVQFQDESVVDDSQLPKDRFSAERLKGVDSTLKIQPAELGDSAMYLCASSPGGTAFYGYTFGSGTRLTVV.

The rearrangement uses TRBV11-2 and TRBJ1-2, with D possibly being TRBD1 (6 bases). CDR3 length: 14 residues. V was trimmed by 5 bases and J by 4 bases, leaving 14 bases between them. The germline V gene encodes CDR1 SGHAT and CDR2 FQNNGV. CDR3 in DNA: TGTGCCAGCAGCGACCTCGGGGGCCTCTATGGCTACACCTTC. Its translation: CASSDLGGLYGYTF.

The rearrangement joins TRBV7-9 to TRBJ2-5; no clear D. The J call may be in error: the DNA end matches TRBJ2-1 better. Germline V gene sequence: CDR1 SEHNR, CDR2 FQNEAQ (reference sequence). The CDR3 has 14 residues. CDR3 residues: CASSLQSVYNEQFF. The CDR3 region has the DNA TGTGCCAGCAGCTTACAATCGGTGTACAATGAGCAGTTCTTC.

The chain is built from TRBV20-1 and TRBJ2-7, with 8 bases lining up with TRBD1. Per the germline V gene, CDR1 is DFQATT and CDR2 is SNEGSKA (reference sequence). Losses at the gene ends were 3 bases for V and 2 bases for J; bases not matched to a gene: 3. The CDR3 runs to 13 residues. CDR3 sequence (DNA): TGCAGTGCTAGGGACAGGGAAGCCTACGAGCAGTACTTC. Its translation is CSARDREAYEQYF.

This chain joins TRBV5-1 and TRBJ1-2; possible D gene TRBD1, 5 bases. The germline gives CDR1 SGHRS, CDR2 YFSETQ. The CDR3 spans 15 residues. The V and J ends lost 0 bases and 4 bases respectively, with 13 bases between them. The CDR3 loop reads CASSLEPAGTYGYTF. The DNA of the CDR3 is TGCGCCAGCAGCTTGGAGCCAGCAGGGACCTATGGCTACACCTTC. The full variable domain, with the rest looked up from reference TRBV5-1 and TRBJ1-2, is KAGVTQTPRYLIKTRGQQVTLSCSPISGHRSVSWYQQTPGQGLQFLFEYFSETQRNKGNFPGRFSGRQFSNSRSEMNVSTLELGDSALYLCASSLEPAGTYGYTFGSGTRLTVV.

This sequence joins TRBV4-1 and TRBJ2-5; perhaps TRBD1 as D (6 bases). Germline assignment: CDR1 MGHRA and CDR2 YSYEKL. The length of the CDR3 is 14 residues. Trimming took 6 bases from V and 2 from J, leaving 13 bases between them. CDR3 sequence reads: CASSHTQGQETQYF. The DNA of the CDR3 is TGCGCCAGCAGTCATACTCAGGGGCAAGAGACCCAGTACTTC.